This record concerns one T cell receptor (beta chain) sequence. The antigen is undetermined. A deep-level run was used for the assay. Original analysis: ImmunoSEQ only sent back junction sequences with no quality scores, so filtering was done differently. Some clones are missing from TCRdb's copy, which holds only in-frame ones; the method was immunoSEQ multiplex PCR. The DNA was the basis for D and trimming; V, J and clone size are from that table. In the table there are around 2,100,000 clones, 85% to 95% of which are singletons. As defined, naive CD8 cells were CD45RO-negative and positively selected for CCR7, with terminally differentiated effector memory CD45RA+ cells excluded. This sample was taken from a study of shared clonotypes between healthy human individuals. Study background: Per-donor plates numbered three CD4 naive, three CD4 memory, two CD8 naive and one CD8 memory.

Study-wide results and caveats: Clonotypes shared by all four donors outscored non-shared clonotypes in generation probability.

Sequencing was performed on naive CD8+ T cells sorted from blood. This receptor was taken from a man between 18 and 35 years old in good health.

The CDR3 DNA is TGCGCCAGCAGCCAGGAGTTGTCCTGGACGGATCGCTCACCCCTCCACTTT. Its protein is CASSQELSWTDRSPLHF. This chain links TRBV4-1 with TRBJ1-6; D is unresolved. The V gene's germline CDR1 is MGHRA and CDR2 YSYEKL. The V gene lost 3 bases and the J gene lost 10 bases, with 22 bases spanning the gap. The CDR3 length is 17 residues.